The rows below give T cell receptor beta chains drawn from one sample of a study of T-cell reconstitution after alpha-beta-depleted transplantation in children. TCRdb redid the calling of the PCR reads with MiXCR, one entry per CDR3 protein. The repertoire has about 210,000 distinct CDR3 sequences, more than 15% of them found once; the top ten carry 43%. The sample in question was PBMCs, mostly from graft donor cells, obtained 360 days after TCRalphabeta/CD19-depleted stem cell transplant. The source of these receptors is a male patient between 2 and 9 years old who had a stem cell transplant for acute lymphoblastic leukemia, so the T cells may come from the graft donor. Both conserved end residues are part of each CDR3. The D gene is left open where the match is weak. Size values are once, few and many counts, or a class for expanded clones, and some rows have none.

NA,TRBD1,TRBV12-3/TRBV12-4,TRBJ1-2,TGTGCCAGCAGTTTAAAGGGACAGGGTGTCTATGGCTACACCTTC,CASSLKGQGVYGYTF
few,TRBD1,TRBV10-3,TRBJ1-5,TGTGCCATCAGTGAACATGGGACAGGGGGCGATCAGCCCCAGCATTTT,CAISEHGTGGDQPQHF
NA,TRBD2,TRBV20-1,TRBJ2-1,TGCAGTGCCGCTGGGACTAGTGGTTACAATGAGCAGTTCTTC,CSAAGTSGYNEQFF
NA,NA,TRBV18,TRBJ2-3,TGTGCCAGCTCGAACTATCCCGGGACCCCTAGGGCAGATACGCAGTATTTT,CASSNYPGTPRADTQYF
many,TRBD1,TRBV7-9,TRBJ2-5,TGTGCCAGCAGCGGCCTTCCGGGGACAGAAGAGACCCAGTACTTC,CASSGLPGTEETQYF
NA,TRBD2,TRBV7-2,TRBJ2-1,TGTGCCAGCAGCTTAGGGCCTAGCGGGGGGCAGTTCTTC,CASSLGPSGGQFF
few,NA,TRBV5-1,TRBJ2-7,TGCGCCAGCAGCTTGAAACCGGATACCTACGAGCAGTACTTC,CASSLKPDTYEQYF
NA,NA,TRBV12-3/TRBV12-4,TRBJ2-3,TGTGCCAGCACTCTCGGAATTTGGGGCACAGATACGCAGTATTTT,CASTLGIWGTDTQYF
few,NA,TRBV4-2,TRBJ1-1,TGTGCCAGCAGCCGGAGCGGGAACACTGAAGCTTTCTTT,CASSRSGNTEAFF
few,TRBD1,TRBV5-1,TRBJ1-4,TGCGCCAGCAGCTTGGGTACAGGGGAAGAAAAACTGTTTTTT,CASSLGTGEEKLFF
NA,NA,TRBV12-3/TRBV12-4,TRBJ2-2,TGTGCCAGCAGTATAAGGGGGGCCGGGGAGCTGTTTTTT,CASSIRGAGELFF
NA,NA,TRBV12-3/TRBV12-4,TRBJ2-4,TGTGCCAGCAGTTTAGTCGGGGGAGCCAAAAACATTCAGTACTTC,CASSLVGGAKNIQYF
NA,NA,TRBV20-1,TRBJ2-1,TGCAGTGCCAGGGACTCCTCTGAGCAGTTCTTC,CSARDSSEQFF
NA,NA,TRBV14,TRBJ1-1,TGTGCCAGCACCAAGAACACTGAAGCTTTCTTT,CASTKNTEAFF
NA,NA,TRBV4-3,TRBJ1-2,TGCGCCAGCAGCCAAGAAGCCGAGCGGGGACCCTATGGCTACACCTTC,CASSQEAERGPYGYTF
few,TRBD2,TRBV5-1,TRBJ2-7,TGCGCCAGCAGCCTTAGCGGGAGTGCCTCCCTAGACGAGCAGTACTTC,CASSLSGSASLDEQYF
few,TRBD2,TRBV5-6,TRBJ2-7,TGTGCCAGCAGCTTGACTTCCCTAGCGGGGGGGACCTACGAGCAGTACTTC,CASSLTSLAGGTYEQYF
NA,NA,TRBV29-1,TRBJ1-1,TGCAGCGTGGTGAGGACATCACCCATGGGGAAAGCTTTCTTT,CSVVRTSPMGKAFF
many,NA,TRBV29-1,TRBJ1-1,TGCAGCGTTGAGAACACTGAAGCTTTCTTT,CSVENTEAFF
few,TRBD2,TRBV5-1,TRBJ2-3,TGCGCCAGCAGCTTGGTCACTAGCGGGGCTAGCACAGATACGCAGTATTTT,CASSLVTSGASTDTQYF
NA,NA,TRBV5-1,TRBJ2-7,TGCGCCAGCAGCGTGTCATGGGCCTCCTACGAGCAGTACTTC,CASSVSWASYEQYF
many,NA,TRBV28,TRBJ2-7,TGTGCCAGCAGTTCGGGACCGCCTGAGCAGTACTTC,CASSSGPPEQYF
few,NA,TRBV29-1,TRBJ2-3,TGCAGCGTTGAAGTACTATATACGCAGTATTTT,CSVEVLYTQYF
NA,NA,TRBV29-1,TRBJ1-2,TGCAGCGTTGAGTCCTCGGTCCCCGTCCCGCCTCCTAACTATGGCTACACCTTC,CSVESSVPVPPPNYGYTF
few,NA,TRBV5-5,TRBJ1-6,TGTGCCAGCAGCTTGACGGGGGGGGATTCACCCCTCCACTTT,CASSLTGGDSPLHF
NA,NA,TRBV4-2,TRBJ2-3,TGCGCCAGCAGCCAGGCTTTTGGGTTTGGCACAGATACGCAGTATTTT,CASSQAFGFGTDTQYF
NA,NA,TRBV5-1,TRBJ1-4,TGCGCCAGCAGCAGGCTCTCAACTAATGAAAAACTGTTTTTT,CASSRLSTNEKLFF
few,TRBD1,TRBV13,TRBJ2-3,TGTGCCAGCAGCTTATGGTGGGACCGGGACAGCCACCCTCTCACAGATACGCAGTATTTT,CASSLWWDRDSHPLTDTQYF
NA,NA,TRBV6-1,TRBJ2-7,TGTGCCAGCAGTCGGAGGTTACAAACCTACGAGCAGTACTTC,CASSRRLQTYEQYF
NA,NA,TRBV29-1,TRBJ1-1,TGCAGCTTTCAAGTTGGGGACACTGAAGCTTTCTTT,CSFQVGDTEAFF
few,NA,TRBV7-9,TRBJ2-1,TGTGCCAGCAGCCACGGGGCCTACAATGAGCAGTTCTTC,CASSHGAYNEQFF
NA,TRBD1,TRBV28,TRBJ2-5,TGTGCCAGCAGCACTTACGGGACAGGGGAAGAGACCCAGTACTTC,CASSTYGTGEETQYF
few,TRBD1,TRBV29-1,TRBJ2-1,TGCAGCGTGACGGACAGGGTGGAGAATGAGCAGTTCTTC,CSVTDRVENEQFF
NA,NA,TRBV12-3/TRBV12-4,TRBJ2-6,TGTGCCAGCTGGGCCCCTGGGGCCAACGTCCTGACTTTC,CASWAPGANVLTF
NA,NA,TRBV27,TRBJ2-7,TGTGCCAGCAGTTTCCCGGGGAGGAAGCAGTACTTC,CASSFPGRKQYF
NA,NA,TRBV5-1,TRBJ2-1,TGCGCCAGCAGCTTAGAGGGGAACTACAATGAGCAGTTCTTC,CASSLEGNYNEQFF
NA,NA,TRBV7-2,TRBJ2-1,TGTGCCAGCAGCAGCCGGGACATATCCTACAATGAGCAGTTCTTC,CASSSRDISYNEQFF
many,NA,TRBV10-3,TRBJ2-3,TGTGCCATCCGTCGGCTGGCCACAGATACGCAGTATTTT,CAIRRLATDTQYF
few,TRBD1,TRBV6-5,TRBJ1-1,TGTGCCAGCAGTTACCTTGGGACAGGGGGCGAGGCTTTCTTT,CASSYLGTGGEAFF
NA,NA,TRBV12-3/TRBV12-4,TRBJ2-2,TGTGCCAGCAGTTTCAGGAGGTCGACCGGGGAGCTGTTTTTT,CASSFRRSTGELFF
NA,NA,TRBV5-1,TRBJ1-4,TGCGCCAGCAGCTTTACAGGGCGTTCTAATGAAAAACTGTTTTTT,CASSFTGRSNEKLFF
few,NA,TRBV10-2,TRBJ2-1,TGCGCCAGCAGTGAGTCTATAATACCTAGAGATGAGCAGTTCTTC,CASSESIIPRDEQFF
few,NA,TRBV12-3/TRBV12-4,TRBJ2-6,TGTGCCAGCAGAATAACGGGACCGGGGGCCAACGTCCTGACTTTC,CASRITGPGANVLTF
once,NA,TRBV4-2,TRBJ2-3,TGTGCCAGCAGCCGTAGCCGGCCAGATACGCAGTATTTT,CASSRSRPDTQYF
NA,NA,TRBV7-8,TRBJ2-7,TGTGCCAGCAGCTTAGACAGGGAAATCTACGAGCAGTACTTC,CASSLDREIYEQYF